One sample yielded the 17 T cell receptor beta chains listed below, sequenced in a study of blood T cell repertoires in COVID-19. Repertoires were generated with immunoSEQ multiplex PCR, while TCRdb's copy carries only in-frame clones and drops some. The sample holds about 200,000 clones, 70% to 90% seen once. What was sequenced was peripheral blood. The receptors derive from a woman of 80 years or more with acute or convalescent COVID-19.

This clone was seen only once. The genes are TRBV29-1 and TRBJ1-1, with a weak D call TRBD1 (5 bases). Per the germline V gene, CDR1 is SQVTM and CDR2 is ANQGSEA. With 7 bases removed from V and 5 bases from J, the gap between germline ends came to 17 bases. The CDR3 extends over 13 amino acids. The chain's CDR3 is CSAERRGGTEAFF. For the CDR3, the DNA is TGCAGCGCTGAGCGGAGGGGAGGTACTGAAGCTTTCTTT. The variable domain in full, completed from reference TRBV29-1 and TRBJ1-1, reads SAVISQKPSRDICQRGTSLTIQCQVDSQVTMMFWYRQQPGQSLTLIATANQGSEATYESGFVIDKFPISRPNLTFSTLTVSNMSPEDSSIYLCSAERRGGTEAFFGQGTRLTVV.

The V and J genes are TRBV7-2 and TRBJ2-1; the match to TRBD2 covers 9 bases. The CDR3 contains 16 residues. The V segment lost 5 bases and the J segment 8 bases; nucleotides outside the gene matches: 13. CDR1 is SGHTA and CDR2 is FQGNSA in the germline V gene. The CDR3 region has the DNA TGTGCCAGCAGCCCCCCGGGGCTAGCGGGAATCGATGAGCAGTTCTTC. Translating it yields CASSPPGLAGIDEQFF.

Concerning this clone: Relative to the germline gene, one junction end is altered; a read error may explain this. The CDR3 loop is CSVEDRGGNTIYF. The CDR3 DNA is TGCAGCGTCGAAGACAGGGGTGGAAACACCATATATTTT. The chain uses TRBV29-1 and TRBJ1-3; TRBD1 aligns across 8 bases. Germline V CDR1 and CDR2: SQVTM, ANQGSEA. This CDR3 has 13 residues.

CDR3 DNA: TGTGCCAGCAGTTATAATCGGAACAGGGTCTCCGAAGCTTTCTTT. Encoded protein: CASSYNRNRVSEAFF. V usage is TRBV6-2 or TRBV6-3 and J usage is TRBJ1-1; D is possibly TRBD1 (6 bases). Germline V gene sequence: CDR1 MNHEY, CDR2 SVGEGT. The CDR3 is 15 amino acids. With 3 bases removed from V and 8 bases from J, the gap between germline ends came to 19 bases.

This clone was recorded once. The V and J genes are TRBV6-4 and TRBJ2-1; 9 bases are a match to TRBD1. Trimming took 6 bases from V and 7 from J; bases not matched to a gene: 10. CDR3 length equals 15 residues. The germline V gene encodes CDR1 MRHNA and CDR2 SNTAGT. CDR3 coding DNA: TGTGCCAGCAGACCCTCGGACAGGGGTTCTAATGAGCAGTTCTTC. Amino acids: CASRPSDRGSNEQFF.

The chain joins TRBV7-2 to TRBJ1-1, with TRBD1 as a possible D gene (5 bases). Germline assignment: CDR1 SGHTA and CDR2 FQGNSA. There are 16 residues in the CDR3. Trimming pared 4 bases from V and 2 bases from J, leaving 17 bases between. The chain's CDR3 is CASSSTGSGSNTEAFF. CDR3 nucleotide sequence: TGTGCCAGCAGCTCAACAGGTAGCGGTAGTAACACTGAAGCTTTCTTT. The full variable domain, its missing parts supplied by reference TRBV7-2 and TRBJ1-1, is GAGVSQSPSNKVTEKGKDVELRCDPISGHTALYWYRQSLGQGLEFLIYFQGNSAPDKSGLPSDRFSAERTGGSVSTLTIQRTQQEDSAVYLCASSSTGSGSNTEAFFGQGTRLTVV.

This chain's CDR3 is CASALDEVPTGELFF. The CDR3 DNA is TGTGCCAGCGCACTCGATGAGGTCCCCACCGGGGAGCTGTTTTTT. V usage is TRBV18 and J usage is TRBJ2-2; no firm D call. CDR1 and CDR2 from the germline V gene are KGHSH and LQKENI. V dropped 8 bases and J dropped 4 bases, with 17 bases sitting between them. The CDR3 is made up of 15 amino acids.

CDR3 DNA sequence: TGTGCTAGTGGCCCAGGGGATTATCAGCCCCAGCATTTT. Protein: CASGPGDYQPQHF. The chain recombines TRBV12-5 with TRBJ1-5, with D possibly being TRBD1 (6 bases). Germline V CDR1 and CDR2: LGHNT, FRNRAP. V lost 6 bases and J 5 bases, leaving 11 bases between the germline ends. This CDR3 has 13 residues.

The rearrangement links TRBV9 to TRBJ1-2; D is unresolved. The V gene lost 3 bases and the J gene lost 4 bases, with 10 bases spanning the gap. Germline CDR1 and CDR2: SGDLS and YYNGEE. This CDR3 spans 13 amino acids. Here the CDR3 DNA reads TGTGCCAGCAGCGCGGGTAGCCCCTATGGCTACACCTTC. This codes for CASSAGSPYGYTF.

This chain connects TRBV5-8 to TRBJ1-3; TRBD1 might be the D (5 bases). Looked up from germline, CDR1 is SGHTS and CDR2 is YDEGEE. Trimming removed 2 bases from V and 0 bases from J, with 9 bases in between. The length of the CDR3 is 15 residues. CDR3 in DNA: TGTGCCAGCAGCTTTCGGGGGATCTCTGGAAACACCATATATTTT. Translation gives CASSFRGISGNTIYF.

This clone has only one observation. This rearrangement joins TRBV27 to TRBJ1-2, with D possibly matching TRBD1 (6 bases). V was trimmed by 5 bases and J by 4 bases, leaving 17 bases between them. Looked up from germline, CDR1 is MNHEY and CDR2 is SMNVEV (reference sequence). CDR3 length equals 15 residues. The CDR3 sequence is CASSHSRGGAYGYTF. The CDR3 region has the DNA TGTGCCAGCAGTCATAGCCGTGGGGGCGCCTATGGCTACACCTTC.

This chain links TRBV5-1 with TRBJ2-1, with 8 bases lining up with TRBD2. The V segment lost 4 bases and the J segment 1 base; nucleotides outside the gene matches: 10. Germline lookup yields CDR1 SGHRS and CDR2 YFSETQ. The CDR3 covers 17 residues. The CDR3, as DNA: TGCGCCAGCAGCCCGCCCCTAGCGGGTCTTTCCTACAATGAGCAGTTCTTC. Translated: CASSPPLAGLSYNEQFF.

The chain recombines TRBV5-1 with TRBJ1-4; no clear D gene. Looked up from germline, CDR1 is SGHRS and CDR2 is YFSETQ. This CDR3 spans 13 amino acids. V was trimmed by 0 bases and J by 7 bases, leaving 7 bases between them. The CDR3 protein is CASSLAISEKLFF. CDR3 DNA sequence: TGCGCCAGCAGCTTGGCCATCAGTGAAAAACTGTTTTTT.

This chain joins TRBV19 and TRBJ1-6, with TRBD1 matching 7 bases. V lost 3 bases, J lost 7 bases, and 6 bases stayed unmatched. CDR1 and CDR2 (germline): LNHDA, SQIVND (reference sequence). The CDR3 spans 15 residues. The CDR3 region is CASSIEDRKNSPLHF. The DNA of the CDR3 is TGTGCCAGTAGTATTGAGGACAGGAAAAATTCACCCCTCCACTTT.

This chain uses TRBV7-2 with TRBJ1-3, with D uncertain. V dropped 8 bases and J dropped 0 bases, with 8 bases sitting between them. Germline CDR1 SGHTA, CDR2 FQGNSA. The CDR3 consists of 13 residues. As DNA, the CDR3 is TGTGCCAGCGTCCTATACTCTGGAAACACCATATATTTT. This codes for CASVLYSGNTIYF.

CDR3 loop: CASSGVVYNSPLHF. CDR3 sequence (DNA): TGTGCCAGTAGCGGAGTCGTCTATAATTCACCCCTCCACTTT. This chain uses TRBV19 with TRBJ1-6; D is unresolved. The CDR3 contains 14 residues. V was shortened by 6 bases and J by 3 bases, with 9 bases between the two germline ends. CDR1 is LNHDA, CDR2 SQIVND, per germline (reference sequence).

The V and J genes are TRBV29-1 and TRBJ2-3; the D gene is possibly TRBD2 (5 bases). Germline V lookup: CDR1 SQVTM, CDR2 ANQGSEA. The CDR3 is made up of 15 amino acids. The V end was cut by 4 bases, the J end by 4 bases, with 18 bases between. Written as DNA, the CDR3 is TGCAGCGTTGTCGGAGGCCAGGTTCAGGCAGATACGCAGTATTTT. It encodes CSVVGGQVQADTQYF.